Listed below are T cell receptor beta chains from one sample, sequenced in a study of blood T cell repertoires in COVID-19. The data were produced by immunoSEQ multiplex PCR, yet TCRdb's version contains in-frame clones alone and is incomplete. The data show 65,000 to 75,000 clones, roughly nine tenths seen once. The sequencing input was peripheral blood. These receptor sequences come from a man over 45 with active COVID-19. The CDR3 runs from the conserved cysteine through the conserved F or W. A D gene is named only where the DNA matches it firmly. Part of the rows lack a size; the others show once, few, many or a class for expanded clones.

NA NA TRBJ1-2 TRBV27 TGTGCCAGCAGTCCAGACAGGTTCAACTATGGCTACACCTTC CASSPDRFNYGYTF
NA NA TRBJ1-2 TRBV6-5 TGTGCCAGCACCGAAATGCCGGGACACGGCTATGGCTACACCTTC CASTEMPGHGYGYTF
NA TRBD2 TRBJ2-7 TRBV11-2 TGTGCCAGCAGCTCATTACTAGCGGGACCCGACTCATCCTACGAGCAGTACTTC CASSSLLAGPDSSYEQYF
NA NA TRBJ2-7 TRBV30 TGTGCCTGGAGTGTACTTTGGGGGGGCCATAAGGGAGAGCAGTACTTC CAWSVLWGGHKGEQYF
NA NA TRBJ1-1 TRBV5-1 TGCGCCAGCAGCTTCGACGGGTACACTGAAGCTTTCTTT CASSFDGYTEAFF
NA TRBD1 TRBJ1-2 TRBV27 TGTGCCAGCAGTCCCTCCGGGACAGGGAAGGGCTACACCTTC CASSPSGTGKGYTF
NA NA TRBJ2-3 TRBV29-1 TGCAGCGTCCTCCGGGAGCGACTCACAGATACGCAGTATTTT CSVLRERLTDTQYF
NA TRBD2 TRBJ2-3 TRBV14 TGTGCCAGCAGCCCCAAAACTAGCGGGGGTCACACAGGGAAAGATACGCAGTATTTT CASSPKTSGGHTGKDTQYF
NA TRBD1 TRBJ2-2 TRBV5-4 TGTGCCAGCAGCAGTGCAAGGGACAGGGGCCGCACCGGGGAGCTGTTTTTT CASSSARDRGRTGELFF
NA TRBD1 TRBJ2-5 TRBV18 TGTGCCAGCTCACGGGGTGGGACAGCTGCACAAGAGACCCAGTACTTC CASSRGGTAAQETQYF
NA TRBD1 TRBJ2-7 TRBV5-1 TGCGCCAGCAGCGCCTACAGGGGATACGAGCAGTACTTC CASSAYRGYEQYF
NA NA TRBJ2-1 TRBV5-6 TGTGCCAGCAGCTTGGGACTGTCCTACAATGAGCAGTTCTTC CASSLGLSYNEQFF
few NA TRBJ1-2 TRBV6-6 TGTGCCAGCAGTCAGGACTTCCTAGGCTACACCTTC CASSQDFLGYTF
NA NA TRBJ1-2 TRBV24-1 TGTGCCACCAGTGATCGGACTTTCTATGGCTACACCTTC CATSDRTFYGYTF
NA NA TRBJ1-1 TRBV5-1 TGCGCCAGCAGCAACCGGGGAGGGGGGAACACTGAAGCTTTCTTT CASSNRGGGNTEAFF
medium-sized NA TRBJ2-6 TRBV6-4 TGTGCCAGCAGTGAGAGCTCTGGGGCCAACGTCCTGACTTTC CASSESSGANVLTF
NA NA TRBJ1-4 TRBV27 TGTGCCAGCGCACAAGCTTGGCGCGGTAATGAAAAACTGTTTTTT CASAQAWRGNEKLFF
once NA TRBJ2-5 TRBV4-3 TGCGCCAGCAGCCAAAAAGCGGGTTGGGAGACCCAGTACTTC CASSQKAGWETQYF
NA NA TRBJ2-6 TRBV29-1 TGCAGCGTCTTCGGCTCTGGGGCCAACGTCCTGACTTTC CSVFGSGANVLTF
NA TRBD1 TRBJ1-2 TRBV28 TGTGCCAGCAGCTTAGGCGGGACAGGCTATGGCTACACCTTC CASSLGGTGYGYTF
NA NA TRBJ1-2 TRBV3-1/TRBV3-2 TGTGCCAGCAGCCAAGAACCGGGTAGCTATGGCTACACCTTC CASSQEPGSYGYTF
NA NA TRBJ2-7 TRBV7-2 TGTGCCAGCAGCTTAATGCAGGGCCCCTACGAGCAGTACTTC CASSLMQGPYEQYF
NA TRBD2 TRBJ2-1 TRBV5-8 TGTGCCAGCAGCTTGGCGGAAGCGGGGGGCCGAGACTCCTACAATGAGCAGTTCTTC CASSLAEAGGRDSYNEQFF
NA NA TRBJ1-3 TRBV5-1 TGCGCCAGCAGCTTGGATGGGTTGAGGAGGGGTCCTGGAAACACCATATATTTT CASSLDGLRRGPGNTIYF
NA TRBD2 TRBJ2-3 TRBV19 TGTGCCAGTAGCGTGGCGGGGGGACCCACAGATACGCAGTATTTT CASSVAGGPTDTQYF
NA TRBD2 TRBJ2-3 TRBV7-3 TGTGCCAGCAGCTTCGGGGGGAGAACGGATACGCAGTATTTT CASSFGGRTDTQYF
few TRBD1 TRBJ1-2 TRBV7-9 TGTGCCAGCAGCGCAACAGGGGTTGGCTACACCTTC CASSATGVGYTF
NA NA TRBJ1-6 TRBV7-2 TGTGCCAGCAGCTTAGTCGGGACACTACGTTTCGCGACTTCACCCCTCCACTTT CASSLVGTLRFATSPLHF
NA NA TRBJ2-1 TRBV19 TGTGCCAGTAGTATAACCGGGGTACTCAGCTCCTACAATGAGCAGTTCTTC CASSITGVLSSYNEQFF
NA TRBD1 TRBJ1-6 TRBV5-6 TGTGCCAGCAGCTCGGATACAGGGGGAGATTCACCCCTCCACTTT CASSSDTGGDSPLHF
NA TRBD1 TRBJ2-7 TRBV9 TGTGCCAGCAGCGTAGCCGGGACAGCTAACTACGAGCAGTACTTC CASSVAGTANYEQYF
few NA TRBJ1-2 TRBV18 TGTGCCAGCTCACCCGATATTGCGAACTATGGCTACACCTTC CASSPDIANYGYTF
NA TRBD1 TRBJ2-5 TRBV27 TGTGCCAGCAGTTCGACAGGGGTCCGCCAAAAGAAGACCCAGTACTTC CASSSTGVRQKKTQYF